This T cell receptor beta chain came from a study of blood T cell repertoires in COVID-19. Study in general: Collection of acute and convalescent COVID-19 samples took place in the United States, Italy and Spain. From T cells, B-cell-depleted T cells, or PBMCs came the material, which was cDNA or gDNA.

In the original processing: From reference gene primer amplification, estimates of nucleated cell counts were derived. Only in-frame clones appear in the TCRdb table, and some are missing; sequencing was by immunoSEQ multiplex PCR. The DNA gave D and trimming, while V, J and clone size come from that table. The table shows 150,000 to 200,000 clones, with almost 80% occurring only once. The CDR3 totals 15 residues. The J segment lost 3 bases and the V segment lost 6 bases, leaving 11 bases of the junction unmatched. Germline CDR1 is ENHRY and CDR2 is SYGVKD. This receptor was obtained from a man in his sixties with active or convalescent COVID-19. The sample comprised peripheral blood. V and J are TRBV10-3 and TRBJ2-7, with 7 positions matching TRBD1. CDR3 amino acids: CAIRGDRASLYEQYF. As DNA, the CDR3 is TGTGCCATCAGGGGGGACAGAGCTAGTCTCTACGAGCAGTACTTC.